A selection of T cell receptor beta chains follows, all from one sample in a study of technical replicates of blood from a handful of donors. Measured with immunoSEQ multiplex PCR; TCRdb has only the in-frame clones, and not every one. The sample has about 98,000 clones; approximately 94% are singletons. The sample consisted of T cells isolated from PBMCs. All receptors come from a human donor in good health. CDR3s leave out the opening cysteine and the closing phenylalanine or tryptophan.

TRBV27	TRBJ2-7	ASSLYEGYEQY
TRBV27	TRBJ1-1	ASSFQGPNTEAF
TRBV9	TRBJ2-7	ASSVGGGVADSYYEQY
TRBV9	TRBJ1-1	ASSGSPGTGGDEAF
TRBV10-2	TRBJ2-7	ASTGTRTYEQY
TRBV28	TRBJ2-3	ASTLGLAGTDTQY
TRBV7-9	TRBJ2-4	ASSLGAQHIQY
TRBV7-9	TRBJ2-7	ASSWERTFGGEQY
TRBV5-1	TRBJ2-5	ASSLGTGSGETQY
TRBV4-2	TRBJ2-1	ASSQVEGSGDNEQF
TRBV19	TRBJ1-3	ASSDSNIRVLGNTIY
TRBV5-1	TRBJ1-1	ASSMGRRGLNTEAF
TRBV7-3	TRBJ2-3	ASSPTPETSRGDTQY
TRBV6-1	TRBJ1-3	ASYRQGRPGDTIY
TRBV6-6	TRBJ1-1	ASSLTPLNTEAF
TRBV2	TRBJ2-3	ASSANLDTQY
TRBV6-5	TRBJ1-1	ASSGQGNTEAF
TRBV18	TRBJ2-5	ASSPPGRLGSETQY
TRBV27	TRBJ1-6	ASSLPGYDNNSPLH